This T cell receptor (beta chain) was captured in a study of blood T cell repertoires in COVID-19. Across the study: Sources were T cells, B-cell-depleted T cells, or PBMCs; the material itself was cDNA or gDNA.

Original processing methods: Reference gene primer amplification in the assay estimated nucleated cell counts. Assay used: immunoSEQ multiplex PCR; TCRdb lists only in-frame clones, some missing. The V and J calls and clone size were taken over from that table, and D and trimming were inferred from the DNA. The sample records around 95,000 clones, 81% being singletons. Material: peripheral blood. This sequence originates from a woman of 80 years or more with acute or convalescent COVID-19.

This CDR3 reads CASRLEGTRSGNTIYF. The CDR3, as DNA: TGTGCCAGTCGACTAGAGGGGACCCGATCTGGAAACACCATATATTTT. The chain combines TRBV19 with TRBJ1-3, with D possibly TRBD1 on 5 matching bases. The CDR3 is 16 amino acids. Germline loops: CDR1 LNHDA, CDR2 SQIVND (reference sequence). V lost 8 bases, J lost 1 base, and 18 bases lay in between.